Sequencing of this T cell receptor (beta chain) was carried out in a study of blood T cell repertoires in COVID-19. The wider study: Whether acute or convalescent, the COVID-19 samples came from the United States, Italy and Spain. The analysed material was cDNA or gDNA that came from T cells, B-cell-depleted T cells, or PBMCs.

Methods used by the authors: Reference gene primer amplification gave nucleated cell count estimates. TCRdb's table, derived via immunoSEQ multiplex PCR, lists solely in-frame clones and lacks some. The V and J calls and clone size come from that table; D and trimming were worked out from the DNA. Of 49,000 or so clones listed, about nine tenths are singletons. The germline V gene has CDR1 SGHTA and CDR2 FQGNSA. This CDR3 comprises 16 residues. V lost 0 bases to trimming and J lost 0 bases; unmatched junction nucleotides: 3. This receptor was obtained from a man aged 45-60 years with active COVID-19. The V call is TRBV7-2, the J call TRBJ2-7, with TRBD2 matching over 9 bases. Sequenced input: peripheral blood. The chain's CDR3 is CASSLAASGTSYEQYF. The CDR3 bases are TGTGCCAGCAGCTTAGCCGCTAGCGGGACCTCCTACGAGCAGTACTTC.